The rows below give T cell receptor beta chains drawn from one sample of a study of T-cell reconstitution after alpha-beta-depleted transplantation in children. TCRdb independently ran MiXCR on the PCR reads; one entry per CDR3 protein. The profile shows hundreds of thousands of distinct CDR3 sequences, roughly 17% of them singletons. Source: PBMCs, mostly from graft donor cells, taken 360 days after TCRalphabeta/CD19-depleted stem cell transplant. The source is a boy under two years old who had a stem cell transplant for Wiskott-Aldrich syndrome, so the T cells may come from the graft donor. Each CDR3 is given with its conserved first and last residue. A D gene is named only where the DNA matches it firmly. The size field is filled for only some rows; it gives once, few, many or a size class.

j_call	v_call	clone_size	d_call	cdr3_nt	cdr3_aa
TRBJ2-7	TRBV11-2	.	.	TGTGCCAGCAGCTCCTCCCCCGTCGCGGGCTCGCTCTCCTACGAGCAGTACTTC	CASSSSPVAGSLSYEQYF
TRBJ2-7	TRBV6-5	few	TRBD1	TGTGCCAGCAGTACGCGACAGGGTCAATACGAGCAGTACTTC	CASSTRQGQYEQYF
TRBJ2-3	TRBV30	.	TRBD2	TGTGCCTGGAGTATCTTAGCGGGGATGACAGATACGCAGTATTTT	CAWSILAGMTDTQYF
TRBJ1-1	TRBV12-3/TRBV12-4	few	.	TGTGCCAGCAGCCCCGGGACACTGGAAGCTTTCTTT	CASSPGTLEAFF
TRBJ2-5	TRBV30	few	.	TGTGCCTGGAGTCCCGGGCAAGAGACCCAGTACTTC	CAWSPGQETQYF
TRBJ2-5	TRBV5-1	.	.	TGCGCCAGCAGCTTGAGGGTCTTTCAAGAGACCCAGTACTTC	CASSLRVFQETQYF
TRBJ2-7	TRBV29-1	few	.	TGCAGCGTTCAAGGAACAGGGTACTACGAGCAGTACTTC	CSVQGTGYYEQYF
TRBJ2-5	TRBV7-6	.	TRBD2	TGTGCCAGCAGCACCGGACTAGCTCGCGACACCCAGTACTTC	CASSTGLARDTQYF
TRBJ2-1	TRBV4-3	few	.	TGCGCCAGCAGCCAAGATGCAGGGAGAATCTACAATGAGCAGTTCTTC	CASSQDAGRIYNEQFF
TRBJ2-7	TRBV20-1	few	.	TGCAGTGCTAGCCCGTCAGGGGCGCGCTCCTACGAGCAGTACTTC	CSASPSGARSYEQYF
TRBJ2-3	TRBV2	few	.	TGTGCCAGCAGTATAGCGGCCAGGGGGACAGATACGCAGTATTTT	CASSIAARGTDTQYF
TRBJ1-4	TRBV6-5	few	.	TGTGCCAGCAGTTACTTGGCAGACACTGAAAAACTGTTTTTT	CASSYLADTEKLFF
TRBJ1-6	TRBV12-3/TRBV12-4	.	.	TGTGCCAGCACCAATGGGGCCCTTAATTCACCCCTCCACTTT	CASTNGALNSPLHF
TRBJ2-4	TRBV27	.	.	TGTGCCAGCAGTTCAAAACTAGGGACCAAAAACATTCAGTACTTC	CASSSKLGTKNIQYF
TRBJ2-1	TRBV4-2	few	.	TGTGCCAGCAGCCAAGATCTAGGACAGCCGAGCTCCTACAATGAGCAGTTCTTC	CASSQDLGQPSSYNEQFF
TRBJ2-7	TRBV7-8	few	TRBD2	TGTGCCAGCACCCCTGGACTAGCATACTACGAGCAGTACTTC	CASTPGLAYYEQYF
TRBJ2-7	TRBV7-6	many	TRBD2	TGTGCCAGCAGCCCATGGGCGGGAGCCTCCTACGAGCAGTACTTC	CASSPWAGASYEQYF
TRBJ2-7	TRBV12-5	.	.	TGTGCTAGTGGTTTGTATGGACAGAACCCCTACGAGCAGTACTTC	CASGLYGQNPYEQYF
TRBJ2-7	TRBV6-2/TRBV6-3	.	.	TGTGCCAGCAGTTACGGACGAGACTACGAGCAGTACTTC	CASSYGRDYEQYF
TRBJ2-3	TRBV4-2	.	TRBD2	TGTGCCAGCAGCCAAGTTCATCCCTGGACTAGCGGGGGGGTTGGTAATACGCAGTATTTT	CASSQVHPWTSGGVGNTQYF
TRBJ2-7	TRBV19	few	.	TGTGCCAGTAGTATGGGGCATTCCTACGAGCAGTACTTC	CASSMGHSYEQYF
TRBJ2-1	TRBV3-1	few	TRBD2	TGTGCCAGCAGCCCCAGACTAGCGGGAAGTGAGCAGTTCTTC	CASSPRLAGSEQFF
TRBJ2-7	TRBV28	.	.	TGTGCCAGCAAGTCCCACTACGAGCAGTACTTC	CASKSHYEQYF
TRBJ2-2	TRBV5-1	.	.	TGCGCCAGCCCCGATCAGCGGGCCGGGGAGCTGTTTTTT	CASPDQRAGELFF
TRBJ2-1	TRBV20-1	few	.	TGCATTTGCGATTCCTCCTACAATGAGCAGTTCTTC	CICDSSYNEQFF
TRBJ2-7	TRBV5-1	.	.	TGCGCCAGCAGCTCCAAGGGGTCCGAGTACGAGCAGTACTTC	CASSSKGSEYEQYF
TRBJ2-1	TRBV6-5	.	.	TGTGCCAGCAGTTCCCTAGCGAGGGCTTACAATGAGCAGTTCTTC	CASSSLARAYNEQFF
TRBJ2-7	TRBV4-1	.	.	TGCGCCAGCAGCCGAGAGGGAGGCGGCTACGAGCAGTACTTC	CASSREGGGYEQYF
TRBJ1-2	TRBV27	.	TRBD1	TGTGCCAGCACGTCCGGGACAGGGTTGAATGGCTACACCTTC	CASTSGTGLNGYTF
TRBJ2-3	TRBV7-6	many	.	TGTGCCAGCAGCTTAGCGACGGGGACTTTCACAGATACGCAGTATTTT	CASSLATGTFTDTQYF
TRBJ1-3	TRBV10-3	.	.	TGTGCCGTACAGGCCGGCAACACCATATATTTT	CAVQAGNTIYF
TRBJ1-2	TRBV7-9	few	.	TGTGCCAGCAGCTTACAGGGTATCTATGGCTACACCTTC	CASSLQGIYGYTF
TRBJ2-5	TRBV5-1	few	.	TGCGCCAGCAGCCCCCCCAGATCAGAGACCCAGTACTTC	CASSPPRSETQYF
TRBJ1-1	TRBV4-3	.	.	TGCGCCAGCAGCCAAGGAGGGGCGAACACTGAAGCTTTCTTT	CASSQGGANTEAFF
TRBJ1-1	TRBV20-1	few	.	TGCAGTGCTAGAGATCGTGTAAGGGCAACTGAAGCTTTCTTT	CSARDRVRATEAFF
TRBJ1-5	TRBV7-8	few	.	TGTGCCAGCAGCTTAGAAGGGACATATCAGCCCCAGCATTTT	CASSLEGTYQPQHF
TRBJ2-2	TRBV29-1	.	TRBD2	TGCAGCACGCTAGCGGGAGAACCCGGGGAGCTGTTTTTT	CSTLAGEPGELFF
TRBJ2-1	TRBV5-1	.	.	TGCGCCAGCAGCTTGGGTCCCTCGAGCTCCTACAATGAGCAGTTCTTC	CASSLGPSSSYNEQFF
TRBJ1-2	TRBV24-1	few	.	TGTGCCACCAGTGATTTCCGGACAGATTTCTATGGCTACACCTTC	CATSDFRTDFYGYTF
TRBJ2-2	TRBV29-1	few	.	TGCAGCGCCGGACAGACCGGGGAGCTGTTTTTT	CSAGQTGELFF
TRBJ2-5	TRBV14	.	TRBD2	TGTGCCAGCAGCCATGGCGGGGGGAAGACCCAGTACTTC	CASSHGGGKTQYF
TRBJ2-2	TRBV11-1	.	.	TGTGCCAGCAGCTTCACAGGGTATTATCGCGGGGAGCTGTTTTTT	CASSFTGYYRGELFF
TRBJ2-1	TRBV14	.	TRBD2	TGTGCCAGCAGAGAGAGCGGGAGAAAGGAGCAGTTCTTC	CASRESGRKEQFF
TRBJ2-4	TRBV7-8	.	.	TGTGCCAGCAGCTTTAGCTGGGGCGCGGTAAACCATAAAAACATTCAGTACTTC	CASSFSWGAVNHKNIQYF
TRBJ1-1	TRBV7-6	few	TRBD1	TGTGCCAGCAGCCGCACCCCGACAGGGGGATTGAACACTGAAGCTTTCTTT	CASSRTPTGGLNTEAFF
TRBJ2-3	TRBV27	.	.	TGTGCCAGCAGTTTAATACTCACAGATACGCAGTATTTT	CASSLILTDTQYF
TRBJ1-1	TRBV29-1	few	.	TGCAGCGTTGCGGGGGCGGCAGTTGAAGCTTTCTTT	CSVAGAAVEAFF
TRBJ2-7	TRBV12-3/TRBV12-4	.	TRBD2	TGTGCCAGCAGAGGACTAGCGGCTCCCTACGAGCAGTACTTC	CASRGLAAPYEQYF
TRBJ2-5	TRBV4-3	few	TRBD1	TGCGCCAGCAGCCAAGAAGGGACAGCGTGGGAGACCCAGTACTTC	CASSQEGTAWETQYF
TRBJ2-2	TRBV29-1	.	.	TGCAGCGTTGAAAAACGACCGAACACCGGGGAGCTGTTTTTT	CSVEKRPNTGELFF
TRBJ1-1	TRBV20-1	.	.	TGCAGTGCTAGAGATTTGTCCGCTGAAGCTTTCTTT	CSARDLSAEAFF
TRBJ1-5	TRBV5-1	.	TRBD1	TGCGCCAGTCACTTAGGGACAGTCAATCAGCCCCAGCATTTT	CASHLGTVNQPQHF
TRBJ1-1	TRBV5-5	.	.	TGTGCCAGCAGGACAGTTACTGAAGCTTTCTTT	CASRTVTEAFF
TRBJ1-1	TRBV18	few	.	TGTGCCAGCTCACCAAAGGGACGTCTGGTCATGAACACTGAAGCTTTCTTT	CASSPKGRLVMNTEAFF
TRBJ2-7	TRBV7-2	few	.	TGTGCCAGCAGCTTGGCCGGACAGCGGACCTACGAGCAGTACTTC	CASSLAGQRTYEQYF
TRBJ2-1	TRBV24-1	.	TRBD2	TGTGCCACCAGTGCTTGGGGGGGGTCCGGGACCAATGAGCAGTTCTTC	CATSAWGGSGTNEQFF
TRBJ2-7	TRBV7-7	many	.	TGTGCCAGCAGCCCAATTTTGCCCTACGAGCAGTACTTC	CASSPILPYEQYF
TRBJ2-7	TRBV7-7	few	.	TGTGCCAGCAGCCCGACAGGCAGGGAGCAGTACTTC	CASSPTGREQYF
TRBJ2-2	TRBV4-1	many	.	TGCGCCAGCAGCGGAAACACCGGGGAGCTGTTTTTT	CASSGNTGELFF